Sequencing of this T cell receptor (beta chain) was carried out in a study of PD-1 blockade in classical Hodgkin lymphoma (dated by TCRdb to 2020 to 2022). Concerning the study at large: Nivolumab dosing was 3 mg/kg intravenously every 2 weeks, continuing until either disease progression or unacceptable toxicity. The study used CyTOF and TCR beta sequencing to define a peripheral blood immune signature of response to PD-1 blockade in classical Hodgkin lymphoma.

A note on this clone: There is no known antigen for this receptor. No per-base quality is available; no much larger clone lies one base away.

The time point label of this sample denotes: cycle 4 day 1 (C4D1), after less than 7 weeks of nivolumab. Every trial patient had relapsed after autologous stem cell transplantation, and cohorts A, B and C differed in prior brentuximab vedotin exposure. A total of over 55 patients with relapsed/refractory classical Hodgkin lymphoma made up the trial cohort, and each patient's best overall response was complete response, partial response or progressive disease. Single-agent nivolumab was administered to trial patients in the multi-cohort phase II CheckMate 205 trial. An independent review committee assessed best overall response using the 2007 International Working Group response criteria. Trial PBMCs were collected immediately before nivolumab initiation (C1D1) and during therapy at cycle 2 day 1 and cycle 4 day 1. Peripheral blood was collected in 8 mL Vacutainer Cell Preparation Tubes, from which PBMCs were isolated by centrifugation and then cryopreserved.

Genomic DNA was isolated using the Qiagen DNeasy kit from unsorted PBMCs as well as from negatively selected CD4+ and CD8+ fractions. TCR beta CDR3 regions were amplified by immunoSEQ multiplex PCR using primers annealing to V and J segments. A synthetic immune receptor repertoire was used to minimize amplification bias, and remaining bias was computationally removed after sequencing. The paper's data handling went like this. Repertoire diversity was quantified as the Shannon entropy index using custom Python scripts. Unsorted, CD4+ and CD8+ repertoires were analyzed separately, except for combined analyses in which CD4+ and CD8+ sequences were merged in silico. A clone counted as expanded when the clone's frequency after treatment rose at least 2-fold relative to C1D1, and clones undetected at baseline were given a pseudocount of 0.5. Clones with 0 or 1 copy at C1D1 were defined as singleton clones, while clones with 2 or more copies were defined as non-singleton clones. Clones expanded in unsorted samples were assigned a CD4+, CD8+ or unknown annotation through matching of protein sequences in sorted samples from the same patient. Diversity changes from C1D1 to C4D1 were tested in paired samples using Wilcoxon tests. TCRdb carries this immuneACCESS record with in-frame sequences only. Its versions omit some clonotypes, under half of them owing to an unresolved V gene in the studies checked, with the rest unexplained. V and J calls and clone size are those listed in that table; D and trimming were worked out from the DNA. In all, the sample holds roughly 100,000 clones, and roughly 87% of those were seen once. 15% to 20% of the sample comes from the top ten.

V is pared back by 2 bases and J by 0 bases, with 13 bases lying between the germline termini. There are 16 amino acids in the CDR3, from cysteine to phenylalanine inclusive. Just the 48-base CDR3 DNA is kept, in frame starting at base 1. CDR1 and CDR2 (MNHEY, SVGAGI) derive from the germline V gene. Results and caveats for the whole study, not just this receptor: Lower diversity was observed in patients in whom nivolumab was started less than 1 year after ASCT, and these patients were excluded from later analyses so that confounding by immune reconstitution would be avoided. A significant rise by C4D1 was seen in CD4+ but not CD8+ TCR diversity (p=0.0027 vs p=0.16), with the rise being most apparent in complete responders (p=0.02). Baseline TCR diversity was reported as lower in newly diagnosed patients than in healthy donors, and lower still in relapsed/refractory patients. Trial patients with a complete response had baseline diversity similar to that of newly diagnosed patients, while partial responders and progressors had significantly lower diversity. The study covered only a single clinical trial cohort, and the causes of the repertoire differences, possibly disease activity or prior therapy, were still not defined.

The chain couples TRBV6-5 to TRBJ1-1; TRBD1 is perhaps the D gene, given 5 matching bases. The TCR sequence derives from a human donor with classical Hodgkin lymphoma. The input for sequencing was peripheral blood mononuclear cells (PBMCs), taken before the fourth cycle of nivolumab. The DNA sequence is TGTGCCAGCAGTTACAGTACAGGAAAATTGAACACTGAAGCTTTCTTT. Translated, this is CASSYSTGKLNTEAFF.